This entry lists 29 T cell receptor beta chains sequenced from one sample in a study of cytomegalovirus exposure and HLA in healthy donors. Vbeta (60) and Jbeta (13) primers were used in the PCR. Assay used: immunoSEQ multiplex PCR; TCRdb lists only in-frame clones, some missing. Among 95,000 to 150,000 clones listed, 63% were seen once. Specimen: PBMCs. The receptors were sampled from a man aged 35-49 years in good health and CMV-seropositive.

V and J are TRBV14 and TRBJ1-6; 10 bases map to TRBD1. Germline V CDR1 and CDR2: SGHDN, FVKESK. Trimming at V came to 4 bases and at J to 7 bases, leaving 7 bases not matched to a gene. CDR3 size: 16 residues. The CDR3 DNA follows: TGTGCCAGCAGCCTCTGGACAGGGGGAAAAAATTCACCCCTCCACTTT. It translates to CASSLWTGGKNSPLHF.

The chain couples TRBV6-4 to TRBJ2-1; 7 nucleotides match TRBD1. The V and J ends lost 6 bases and 7 bases, in that order; junction bases with no gene match: 6. Germline V gene data show CDR1 as MRHNA and CDR2 as SNTAGT. The CDR3 length is 13 residues. The CDR3 DNA reads TGTGCCAGCAGCGCGACAGGGCAGAATGAGCAGTTCTTC. This gives the protein CASSATGQNEQFF.

The rearrangement joins TRBV6-5 to TRBJ2-1, with 9 bases fitting TRBD2. The CDR3 is made up of 15 amino acids. The germline gives CDR1 MNHEY, CDR2 SVGAGI. V dropped 5 bases and J dropped 4; count of bases not matched to a gene: 6. Here the CDR3 reads CASSPSGDNYNEQFF. The CDR3 nucleotides are TGTGCCAGCAGTCCTAGCGGGGACAATTACAATGAGCAGTTCTTC.

The chain joins TRBV5-1 to TRBJ2-7; 7 positions agree with TRBD2. Germline V gene lookup returns CDR1 SGHRS and CDR2 YFSETQ. Trimming removed 1 base from V and 4 bases from J; junction bases left unmatched: 11. The CDR3 sequence is 16 residues long. CDR3 residues: CASSLKAGDVSYEQYF. CDR3 DNA sequence: TGCGCCAGCAGCTTGAAGGCGGGAGATGTTAGTTACGAGCAGTACTTC.

V usage is TRBV19 and J usage is TRBJ2-3; D is possibly TRBD2 (6 bases). The CDR3 sequence is 16 residues long. V was shortened by 1 base and J by 2 bases, with 13 bases between the two germline ends. Germline lookup yields CDR1 LNHDA and CDR2 SQIVND (reference sequence). This CDR3 is CASSIGGGGTTDTQYF. CDR3 nucleotides: TGTGCCAGTAGTATAGGGGGCGGCGGGACCACAGATACGCAGTATTTT.

This chain joins TRBV5-1 and TRBJ1-1; TRBD1 aligns across 7 bases. CDR1 is SGHRS, CDR2 YFSETQ, per germline. CDR3 length equals 14 residues. V was pared by 3 bases and J by 1 base, with 3 bases of the junction left unmatched. The CDR3 sequence: CASSYGTANTEAFF. DNA for the CDR3: TGCGCCAGCAGCTACGGGACAGCGAACACTGAAGCTTTCTTT.

This chain links TRBV7-9 with TRBJ2-7; D might be TRBD1 (6 bases). The CDR3 runs 13 residues. Trimming removed 0 bases at V and 9 bases at J, with 12 bases between. Germline V gene sequence: CDR1 SEHNR, CDR2 FQNEAQ (reference sequence). This chain's CDR3 is CASSLAYQGWQYF. CDR3 sequence (DNA): TGTGCCAGCAGCTTAGCGTACCAGGGGTGGCAGTACTTC.

DNA of the CDR3: TGTGCCCGGGAGCGGCGGAACACTGAAGCTTTCTTT. Amino acids: CARERRNTEAFF. This rearrangement joins TRBV30 to TRBJ1-1; no firm D call. CDR1 and CDR2 from the germline V gene are GTSNPN and SVGIG (reference sequence). The CDR3 runs 12 residues. With 8 bases removed from V and 1 base from J, the gap between germline ends came to 11 bases.

This clone was detected only a few times. The J gene is TRBJ2-7, the V gene TRBV4-3; D is undetermined. The V and J ends lost 0 bases and 5 bases respectively, with 14 bases between them. The CDR3 has 15 amino acids. In germline, CDR1 is LGHNA, CDR2 YSLEER. The CDR3, as DNA: TGCGCCAGCAGCCAAGAGAATAGATACCATGACGAGCAGTACTTC. It encodes CASSQENRYHDEQYF.

This chain uses TRBV6-6 with TRBJ1-1; the D gene is possibly TRBD1 (6 bases). The V gene lost 4 bases and the J gene lost 4 bases, with 16 bases spanning the gap. The CDR3 contains 15 residues. The germline V gene encodes CDR1 MNHNY and CDR2 SVGAGI (reference sequence). The CDR3 sequence: CASSSQERGPTEAFF. The CDR3 nucleotides read TGTGCCAGCAGTTCCCAGGAGCGGGGGCCCACTGAAGCTTTCTTT.

The rearrangement joins TRBV9 to TRBJ1-5, with D possibly TRBD1 on 5 matching bases. V dropped 0 bases and J dropped 4 bases, with 11 bases sitting between them. CDR3 length: 15 residues. CDR1 and CDR2 from the germline V gene are SGDLS and YYNGEE. This CDR3 reads CASSVGGVSNQPQHF. CDR3 DNA: TGTGCCAGCAGCGTAGGGGGGGTTAGTAATCAGCCCCAGCATTTT.

V and J are TRBV5-4 and TRBJ2-2; possible D gene TRBD2, 5 bases. CDR1 SGHNT and CDR2 YYREEE come from the germline V gene (reference sequence). Trimming removed 2 bases at V and 4 bases at J, with 12 bases between. The CDR3 has 15 residues. The CDR3 loop reads CASSFGNAGTGELFF. CDR3 DNA: TGTGCCAGCAGCTTTGGAAATGCGGGCACCGGGGAGCTGTTTTTT.

In this sample, this clone turned up a few times. The V gene is TRBV28, the J gene TRBJ1-5, with a weak D call TRBD1 (6 bases). Germline CDR1 and CDR2: MDHEN and SYDVKM. Trimming took 2 bases from V and 4 from J, leaving 12 bases between them. The CDR3 is 15 residues long. CDR3 sequence reads: CASSLGGRVNQPQHF. CDR3 coding DNA: TGTGCCAGCAGTTTAGGGGGCAGGGTAAATCAGCCCCAGCATTTT.

The V call is TRBV27, the J call TRBJ2-7; perhaps TRBD2 as D (5 bases). The V end lost 4 bases, the J end lost 3 bases, and 16 bases lay between the germline ends. The CDR3 is 15 residues long. Per germline, CDR1 MNHEY and CDR2 SMNVEV (reference sequence). CDR3 DNA sequence: TGTGCCAGCAGTTGGGCCTCAGGTGGACTCTACGAGCAGTACTTC. Its protein is CASSWASGGLYEQYF.

This chain uses TRBV28 with TRBJ1-3, with 10 positions matching TRBD1. V was clipped by 4 bases and J by 2 bases; unmatched bases: 2. CDR3 size: 15 residues. Germline values: CDR1 MDHEN, CDR2 SYDVKM. The CDR3 here is CASSSGQGTGNTIYF. The CDR3, as DNA: TGTGCCAGCAGTTCGGGACAGGGGACTGGAAACACCATATATTTT.

The chain joins TRBV27 to TRBJ2-1, with D perhaps matching TRBD2 (5 bases). The CDR3 is made up of 13 amino acids. Per the germline V gene, CDR1 is MNHEY and CDR2 is SMNVEV (reference sequence). V lost 0 bases and J 10 bases, leaving 10 bases between the germline ends. This chain's CDR3 is CASSLSPSWEQFF. For the CDR3, the DNA is TGTGCCAGCAGTTTATCACCTAGCTGGGAGCAGTTCTTC.

V is TRBV14 and J is TRBJ1-2; D is ambiguous. The V end lost 0 bases, the J end lost 3 bases, and 5 bases lay between the germline ends. This CDR3 comprises 13 residues. Germline V gene sequence: CDR1 SGHDN, CDR2 FVKESK. As DNA, the CDR3 is TGTGCCAGCAGCCAAGATCTGTACTATGGCTACACCTTC. Protein product: CASSQDLYYGYTF.

This sequence joins TRBV5-1 and TRBJ1-3; D is possibly TRBD1 (6 bases). Trimming removed 0 bases at V and 3 bases at J, with 10 bases between. Looked up from germline, CDR1 is SGHRS and CDR2 is YFSETQ. The length of the CDR3 is 15 residues. CDR3 sequence reads: CASSLGDTVGNTIYF. DNA for the CDR3: TGCGCCAGCAGCTTGGGGGACACGGTTGGAAACACCATATATTTT.

This clone was seen a single time. V gene TRBV5-1 combines with J gene TRBJ1-1; D is undetermined. Trimming removed 0 bases from V and 8 bases from J, with 8 bases in between. The CDR3 has 12 amino acids. In germline, CDR1 is SGHRS, CDR2 YFSETQ. The CDR3 loop is CASSLGREEAFF. The CDR3 coding sequence is TGCGCCAGCAGCTTGGGTAGGGAGGAAGCTTTCTTT.

The chain has TRBV9 and TRBJ2-1; 12 bases agree with TRBD2. V was clipped by 4 bases and J by 7 bases; unmatched bases: 12. Germline V gene lookup returns CDR1 SGDLS and CDR2 YYNGEE. CDR3 length: 17 amino acids. CDR3 sequence reads: CASSSQPTSGSRNEQFF. The CDR3 nucleotides read TGTGCCAGCAGCTCCCAACCGACTAGCGGGAGCAGGAATGAGCAGTTCTTC.

This rearrangement joins TRBV27 to TRBJ2-1, with D perhaps TRBD2 (6 bases). V lost 1 base and J lost 10, with 20 bases in between. This CDR3 comprises 16 residues. Germline CDR1 is MNHEY and CDR2 is SMNVEV (reference sequence). CDR3 nucleotide sequence: TGTGCCAGCAGTTTATGGCTGCGGGGACTGGAATCCGAGCAGTTCTTC. It is translated as CASSLWLRGLESEQFF.

The chain joins TRBV6-5 to TRBJ2-1, with 12 bases identical to TRBD1. This CDR3 contains 16 residues. CDR1 MNHEY and CDR2 SVGAGI come from the germline V gene. With 4 bases clipped from V and 9 bases from J, the junction kept 10 bases outside the gene matches. The CDR3 loop is CASSSPGTGGSSEQFF. CDR3 nucleotides: TGTGCCAGCAGTTCCCCCGGGACAGGGGGCAGTAGTGAGCAGTTCTTC.

The table lists this clone with a count of one. J is TRBJ1-6 and V is TRBV13; TRBD1 matches at 8 bases. CDR3 size: 15 residues. CDR1 PRHDT and CDR2 FYEKMQ come from the germline V gene (reference sequence). Losses at the gene ends were 6 bases for V and 10 bases for J; bases not matched to a gene: 11. CDR3 nucleotide sequence: TGTGCCAGCAGGCTTACTCTCCAGGGGGCCTCACCCCTCCACTTT. Amino acids: CASRLTLQGASPLHF.

This chain uses TRBV2 with TRBJ2-1; D not resolved. This CDR3 spans 11 amino acids. V dropped 6 bases and J dropped 6 bases, with 6 bases sitting between them. The germline CDR1 and CDR2 sequences are SNHLY and FYNNEI. The CDR3 DNA reads TGTGCCAGCAGACTCCTCAATGAGCAGTTCTTC. Its protein product is CASRLLNEQFF.

In this sample, this clone turned up a few times. The chain couples TRBV27 to TRBJ1-5; D gene ambiguous. Germline CDR1 is MNHEY and CDR2 is SMNVEV (reference sequence). The CDR3 is 18 residues long. Trimming took off 1 base at V and 1 base at J, with 17 bases between the two ends. The CDR3 is CASSLYPLLARSNQPQHF. The CDR3, as DNA: TGTGCCAGCAGTTTATACCCCCTGTTGGCCAGAAGCAATCAGCCCCAGCATTTT.

The chain combines TRBV27 with TRBJ1-6; D remains ambiguous. Germline lookup yields CDR1 MNHEY and CDR2 SMNVEV (reference sequence). There are 13 residues in the CDR3. Trimming took off 5 bases at V and 11 bases at J, with 13 bases between the two ends. CDR3 in amino acids: CASSPTQAPPLHF. The CDR3, as DNA: TGTGCCAGCAGTCCAACTCAAGCTCCACCCCTCCACTTT.

The chain employs TRBV7-9 and TRBJ1-1; D may be TRBD1 (5 bases). CDR1 is SEHNR and CDR2 is FQNEAQ in the germline V gene (reference sequence). Trimming removed 2 bases from V and 0 bases from J, with 10 bases in between. The CDR3 extends over 15 amino acids. Here the CDR3 reads CASSLPRGLNTEAFF. The CDR3 coding sequence is TGTGCCAGCAGCTTACCCCGGGGGTTGAACACTGAAGCTTTCTTT.

The CDR3 region is CASSIGLTGGTQPQHF. CDR3 bases: TGTGCCAGTAGTATAGGTCTGACAGGGGGAACTCAGCCCCAGCATTTT. V gene TRBV19 combines with J gene TRBJ1-5; 9 positions agree with TRBD1. Trimming removed 1 base from V and 6 bases from J; junction bases left unmatched: 7. Germline loops: CDR1 LNHDA, CDR2 SQIVND (reference sequence). CDR3 length: 16 residues.

The V call is TRBV27, the J call TRBJ2-7; D is perhaps TRBD1 (5 bases). Germline V gene sequence: CDR1 MNHEY, CDR2 SMNVEV (reference sequence). Trimming left V 0 bases short and J 4 bases short, with 13 bases between. The CDR3 contains 15 residues. The CDR3 DNA follows: TGTGCCAGCAGTTTATCACCAACAGGACATTACGAGCAGTACTTC. Amino acids: CASSLSPTGHYEQYF.